Given below is one TCR beta chain in context. This sample stems from a study of blood T cell repertoires in COVID-19. Study background: Specimens from acute and convalescent COVID-19 originated in the United States, Italy and Spain.

How the authors handled the data: Cell counts per sample came from amplifying reference gene primers. Here immunoSEQ multiplex PCR was the method, and the copy in TCRdb shows in-frame clones only, minus some. V and J calls and clone size are as listed in that table; D and trimming were resolved from the DNA. The table includes about 250,000 clones, 80% to 85% detected once. Trimming cost V 2 bases and J 0 bases, with 22 bases left between them. Germline assignment: CDR1 MNHNS and CDR2 SASEGT. The CDR3 consists of 19 residues. Sequences were obtained from peripheral blood. This sequence originates from a man between 40 and 49 years old with acute or convalescent COVID-19. This rearrangement joins TRBV6-1 to TRBJ1-2; D possibly corresponds to TRBD1 (6 bases). CDR3 sequence (DNA): TGTGCCAGCAGTGAAAGTTTTATTACGGCACAGGGAGCTAACTATGGCTACACCTTC. Translated, it gives CASSESFITAQGANYGYTF.